This TCR beta chain was sequenced in a study of blood T cell repertoires in COVID-19. Study context: The United States, Italy and Spain provided the acute and convalescent COVID-19 samples. Nucleic acid was either cDNA or gDNA, and it came from T cells, B-cell-depleted T cells, or PBMCs.

In the study's own analysis: Estimates of nucleated cell counts were drawn from the amplification of reference gene primers. The table came from immunoSEQ multiplex PCR; TCRdb's copy has only in-frame clones and leaves some out. V and J calls and clone size are copied from that table; D and trimming were computed from the DNA. This table has 55,000 to 70,000 clones, roughly 90% appearing once. The clonotype originates from a human donor in a cohort sampled during active COVID-19. Sequencing was carried out using peripheral blood.

The CDR3 bases are TGTGCCAGCATCAGGGGTAATGAAAAACTGTTTTTT. Protein product: CASIRGNEKLFF. This chain links TRBV11-2 with TRBJ1-4; the D gene is possibly TRBD1 (6 bases). Germline V lookup: CDR1 SGHAT, CDR2 FQNNGV. This CDR3 region has 12 residues. V shed 7 bases and J shed 4 bases, with 7 bases lying between them.